This entry lists 7 T cell receptor beta chains sequenced from one sample in a study of beta chain features in type 1 diabetes. TCRB transcripts that were expressed got sequenced, as all of the isolated RNA had been reverse transcribed. Here immunoSEQ multiplex PCR was the method, and the copy in TCRdb shows in-frame clones only, minus some. The table shows approximately 38,000 clones, with around half occurring only once. Specimen: central memory CD4+ T cells from blood. The receptor source for this set is a young woman in good health.

The chain recombines TRBV6-1 with TRBJ2-3, with no clear D. This CDR3 spans 12 amino acids. Germline CDR1 is MNHNS and CDR2 is SASEGT. Trimming cost V 6 bases and J 6 bases, with 10 bases left between them. CDR3 in amino acids: CASRAPGDTQYF. The CDR3 DNA is TGTGCCAGCAGGGCCCCCGGGGATACGCAGTATTTT.

This clone was seen a single time. V usage is TRBV19 and J usage is TRBJ1-2; no clear D. V was shortened by 7 bases and J by 7 bases, with 22 bases between the two germline ends. The CDR3 is 15 amino acids. Germline V gene sequence: CDR1 LNHDA, CDR2 SQIVND (reference sequence). The DNA of the CDR3 is TGTGCCAGTACTTCAATTCAGGTCCCAACGGCTGGCTACACCTTC. Protein: CASTSIQVPTAGYTF.

V is TRBV4-2 and J is TRBJ2-1; D is unclear. Germline V CDR1 and CDR2: LGHNA, YNFKEQ. The CDR3 spans 17 residues. V was cut by 0 bases and J by 3 bases, with 15 bases left in between. The CDR3 loop reads CASSQDPAWSDYNEQFF. Here the CDR3 DNA reads TGTGCCAGCAGCCAAGACCCGGCCTGGAGCGACTACAATGAGCAGTTCTTC.

The rearrangement joins TRBV7-2 to TRBJ2-1; D not certain. The CDR3 sequence is 15 residues long. CDR1 SGHTA and CDR2 FQGNSA come from the germline V gene. The V end lost 0 bases, the J end lost 0 bases, and 6 bases lay between the germline ends. CDR3 loop: CASSLAARSYNEQFF. The CDR3 bases are TGTGCCAGCAGCTTAGCGGCCCGCTCCTACAATGAGCAGTTCTTC.

This clone was counted a few times. The rearrangement joins TRBV30 to TRBJ1-1; 9 bases agree with TRBD1. The CDR3 contains 15 residues. Germline CDR1 is GTSNPN and CDR2 is SVGIG (reference sequence). Trimming at V came to 0 bases and at J to 3 bases, leaving 5 bases not matched to a gene. CDR3 amino acids: CAWSVQGALYTEAFF. For the CDR3, the DNA is TGTGCCTGGAGTGTACAGGGGGCTCTTTACACTGAAGCTTTCTTT.

The CDR3 spells CSAYYNEQFF. In DNA, the CDR3 is TGCAGTGCCTATTACAATGAGCAGTTCTTC. The chain is built from TRBV20-1 and TRBJ2-1; no firm D call. The CDR3 loop spans 10 amino acids. Trimming shortened V by 6 bases and J by 4 bases, and 4 bases separated the two germline ends. CDR1 is DFQATT, CDR2 SNEGSKA, per germline (reference sequence).

This clone has more than one count but fewer than ten. This chain uses TRBV6-1 with TRBJ2-7; D is possibly TRBD2 (6 bases). The CDR3 is made up of 14 amino acids. Germline V lookup: CDR1 MNHNS, CDR2 SASEGT. Trimming stripped 6 bases from V and 0 bases from J, with 12 bases between. The CDR3 nucleotides are TGTGCCAGCAGCGGGGCCGGGAGCTCCTACGAGCAGTACTTC. It is translated as CASSGAGSSYEQYF.